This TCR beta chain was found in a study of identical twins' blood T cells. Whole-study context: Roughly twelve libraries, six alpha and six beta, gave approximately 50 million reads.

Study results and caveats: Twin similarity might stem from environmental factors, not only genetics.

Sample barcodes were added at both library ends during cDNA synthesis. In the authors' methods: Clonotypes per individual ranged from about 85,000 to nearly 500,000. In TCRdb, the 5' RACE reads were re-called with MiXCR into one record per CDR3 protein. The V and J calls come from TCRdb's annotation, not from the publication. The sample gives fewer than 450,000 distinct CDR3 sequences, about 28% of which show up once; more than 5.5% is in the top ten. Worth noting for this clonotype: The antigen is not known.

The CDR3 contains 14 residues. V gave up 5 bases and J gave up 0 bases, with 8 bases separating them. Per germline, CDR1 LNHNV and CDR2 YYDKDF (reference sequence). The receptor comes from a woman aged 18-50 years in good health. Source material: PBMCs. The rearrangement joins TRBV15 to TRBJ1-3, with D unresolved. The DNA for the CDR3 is TGTGCCACCAGCCTCAGCAACTCTGGAAACACCATATATTTT. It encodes CATSLSNSGNTIYF.